This T cell receptor beta chain was identified in a study of blood T cell repertoires in COVID-19. This study enrolled people aged roughly 18 to 89 from about two dozen US geographic areas. Participants were placed into cohorts based on the clinical history they reported. The data were produced by immunoSEQ multiplex PCR, yet TCRdb's version contains in-frame clones alone and is incomplete. The data show about 220,000 clones, 86% seen once. The CDR3 loop spans 14 amino acids. CDR1 is SGDLS, CDR2 YYNGEE, per germline. V shed 4 bases, J shed 10 bases, and the junction held 7 bases outside the gene matches.

This chain connects TRBV9 to TRBJ1-6, with TRBD1 matching 8 bases. Input material: PBMCs or T cells enriched from blood (not recorded which). This sequence originates from a woman aged 35 to 49 with acute COVID-19. The CDR3 loop reads CASSPTGGESPLHF. The CDR3, as DNA: TGTGCCAGCAGCCCAACAGGGGGGGAATCACCCCTCCACTTT.